This T cell receptor (beta chain) appears in the sequencing data of a study of vaccination and CD4 T cells after COVID-19. The sample's treatment: roughly 11-day PBMC culture with coronavirus spike peptide pools or control peptides (ViraFEST assay). In the ViraFEST assay, peptide-pool expansion preceded TCR sequencing of expanded clonotypes. Trimming cost V 1 base and J 4 bases, with 13 bases left between them. Germline loops: CDR1 MGHRA, CDR2 YSYEKL. The CDR3 is 15 amino acids. This clonotype is classed as medium-sized. The antigen remains unidentified. Sequencing of the DNA from cultured CD4+ T cells was carried out with the Oncomine TCR Beta short-read assay. TCRdb reanalysed the PCR reads using MiXCR and keeps one entry per CDR3 protein. Among some 13,000 distinct CDR3 sequences, roughly 80% were seen once, and the ten largest hold 10% to 13%.

Sequenced: CD4+ T cells from blood, cultured in vitro. The J gene is TRBJ1-2, the V gene TRBV4-1; no definite D call. The TCR sequence derives from a human donor who had recovered from COVID-19. This CDR3 reads CASSQGGQALYGYTF. CDR3 coding DNA: TGCGCCAGCAGCCAAGGGGGTCAGGCCCTCTATGGCTACACCTTC.